These T cell receptor beta chains were read from a single sample in a study of blood T cell repertoires in COVID-19. Method: immunoSEQ multiplex PCR; TCRdb's copy keeps in-frame clones and lacks some. The sample yields fewer than 200,000 clones, under 85% seen once. Sequenced input: peripheral blood. The receptors stem from a woman aged 70-85 years with COVID-19, enrolled during active disease. The CDR3 runs from the conserved cysteine through the conserved F or W. Fields, in order: J gene, clone size, D gene, V gene, CDR3 protein, CDR3 DNA. The D gene is left open where the match is weak. Size values are once, few and many counts, or a class for expanded clones, and some rows have none.

>TRBJ2-1|-|TRBD1|TRBV11-2
CASSLPSGGGDNEQFF
TGTGCCAGCAGCTTACCCTCAGGGGGCGGTGACAATGAGCAGTTCTTC
>TRBJ1-2|-|-|TRBV12-3/TRBV12-4
CASSLGQVYGYTF
TGTGCCAGCAGTTTAGGGCAAGTCTATGGCTACACCTTC
>TRBJ2-7|-|-|TRBV30
CAWSATGYEQYF
TGTGCCTGGAGTGCCACAGGGTACGAGCAGTACTTC
>TRBJ2-1|-|-|TRBV5-4
CASSLSLLANEQFF
TGTGCCAGCAGCTTGTCCCTACTAGCCAATGAGCAGTTCTTC
>TRBJ1-2|-|TRBD1|TRBV18
CASSQRTGGVYGYTF
TGTGCCAGCTCACAACGGACAGGGGGCGTCTATGGCTACACCTTC
>TRBJ2-1|-|TRBD2|TRBV28
CASSFLTSGIGQFF
TGTGCCAGCAGTTTTTTAACTAGCGGGATTGGGCAGTTCTTC
>TRBJ2-7|few|-|TRBV27
CASSFAGRGSYEQYF
TGTGCCAGCAGTTTTGCGGGCCGGGGTTCCTACGAGCAGTACTTC
>TRBJ2-1|once|TRBD2|TRBV15
CATSREASGAYNEQFF
TGTGCCACCAGCAGAGAGGCTAGCGGGGCCTACAATGAGCAGTTCTTC
>TRBJ2-2|-|-|TRBV5-8
CASSLLVNSGTGELFF
TGTGCCAGCAGCTTGCTAGTCAACTCGGGCACCGGGGAGCTGTTTTTT
>TRBJ1-1|many|-|TRBV9
CASSVNTGNTEAFF
TGTGCCAGCAGCGTAAATACAGGGAATACTGAAGCTTTCTTT
>TRBJ2-7|-|-|TRBV28
CASSLFQRVYEQYF
TGTGCCAGCAGTTTATTTCAGCGGGTCTACGAGCAGTACTTC
>TRBJ1-1|-|-|TRBV25-1
CASSVGEWRSEAFF
TGTGCCAGCAGTGTAGGCGAGTGGAGGTCTGAAGCTTTCTTT
>TRBJ2-3|-|-|TRBV18
CASSPPYTDTQYF
TGTGCCAGCTCACCACCGTACACAGATACGCAGTATTTT
>TRBJ2-1|-|TRBD2|TRBV5-6
CASSLNAGTSEYHEQFF
TGTGCCAGCAGCTTGAATGCCGGGACTAGCGAATACCATGAGCAGTTCTTC
>TRBJ1-5|-|TRBD1|TRBV7-2
CASSLAGQLNQPQHF
TGTGCCAGCAGCTTAGCGGGACAGCTCAATCAGCCCCAGCATTTT
>TRBJ2-5|-|TRBD2|TRBV11-2
CASSTPRASGGRQETQYF
TGTGCCAGCAGCACCCCACGGGCTAGCGGGGGAAGACAAGAGACCCAGTACTTC